Each of the 4 T cell receptor beta chains below was sequenced from the same sample in a study of cytomegalovirus exposure and HLA in healthy donors. This PCR relied on a set of 60 Vbeta primers and 13 Jbeta primers. The data were produced by immunoSEQ multiplex PCR, yet TCRdb's version contains in-frame clones alone and is incomplete. The sample carries around 100,000 clones, roughly 80% recorded once. Source material: PBMCs. The receptors shown here come from a woman aged 25 to 39 in good health and CMV-seropositive.

This clone has more than one count but fewer than ten. This chain links TRBV4-2 with TRBJ2-1; perhaps TRBD2 as D (6 bases). Germline CDR1 is LGHNA and CDR2 is YNFKEQ. V lost 1 base to trimming and J lost 10 bases, with 8 bases between them. CDR3 length: 12 amino acids. CDR3 region: CASSQAGGEQFF. The CDR3 DNA reads TGTGCCAGCAGCCAAGCCGGAGGGGAGCAGTTCTTC.

The chain carries TRBV6-5 and TRBJ2-7, with TRBD2 identical over 7 bases. The CDR3 is made up of 15 amino acids. Germline-derived CDR1 and CDR2 are MNHEY and SVGAGI. V shed 7 bases, J shed 12 bases, and the junction held 21 bases outside the gene matches. The CDR3 loop reads CASNRGGAGLLPAYF. DNA for the CDR3: TGTGCCAGCAATCGTGGAGGAGCGGGACTTCTTCCGGCGTACTTC.

The rearrangement joins TRBV7-8 to TRBJ2-5; D unclear. The germline V gene has CDR1 SGHVS and CDR2 FQNEAQ. V lost 8 bases, J lost 1 base, and 11 bases lay in between. This CDR3 has 13 amino acids. CDR3 region: CASARMVQETQYF. CDR3 DNA: TGTGCCAGCGCTAGGATGGTCCAAGAGACCCAGTACTTC.

This chain joins TRBV5-5 and TRBJ1-5, with D perhaps TRBD1 (5 bases). Trimming shortened V by 3 bases and J by 2 bases, and 9 bases separated the two germline ends. The germline CDR1 and CDR2 sequences are SGHKS and YYEKEE (reference sequence). The length of the CDR3 is 14 residues. CDR3 protein: CASSSGHGNQPQHF. CDR3 coding DNA: TGTGCCAGCAGCTCTGGACACGGCAATCAGCCCCAGCATTTT.